The TCR beta chain described here comes from a study of blood T cell repertoires in COVID-19. Study at large: The samples span acute and convalescent COVID-19 from the United States, Italy and Spain.

This clone was observed once. TCRdb keeps only in-frame clones here, not all; method: immunoSEQ multiplex PCR. Among about 470,000 clones listed, roughly nine tenths were seen once. The germline V gene encodes CDR1 MGHDK and CDR2 SYGVNS. V lost 5 bases to trimming and J lost 4 bases; unmatched junction nucleotides: 8. There are 16 residues in the CDR3. Participants' reported clinical history set cohort assignment. Each recovered donor of Cohort 3 presented with two negative PCRs, clearance, or symptom resolution. The sequenced sample was PBMCs or T cells enriched from blood (not recorded which). The origin of this receptor is a young woman who had recovered from COVID-19. The J gene is TRBJ1-4, the V gene TRBV25-1, with TRBD1 identical over 9 bases. CDR3: CASSTRRQGGNEKLFF. The CDR3 coding sequence is TGTGCCAGCAGTACCCGACGACAGGGGGGTAATGAAAAACTGTTTTTT.